The 19 T cell receptor beta chains below all came from one sample that was sequenced in a study of beta chain features in type 1 diabetes. Expressed TCRB transcripts were sequenced, since all the RNA that had been isolated was reverse transcribed. Measured with immunoSEQ multiplex PCR; TCRdb has only the in-frame clones, and not every one. Among 160,000 or so clones, around 8.4% were seen once, and the ten largest hold 0.54%. For these receptors, no antigen is known. Study-level points and caveats: All four CD4+ subsets of Type 1 diabetes patients contained TCRB CDR3s that were moderately but significantly shorter.

The source material was central memory CD4+ T cells from blood. The receptors derive from a woman between 18 and 30 years old with type 1 diabetes.

This clone turned up a few times. The chain uses TRBV5-1 and TRBJ1-1, with a tentative D call TRBD1 (5 bases). Trimming took off 0 bases at V and 1 base at J, with 10 bases between the two ends. The CDR3 consists of 15 residues. CDR1 and CDR2 from the germline V gene are SGHRS and YFSETQ. This CDR3 is CASSLGSGGNTEAFF. In DNA, the CDR3 is TGCGCCAGCAGCTTGGGTTCGGGGGGGAACACTGAAGCTTTCTTT.

This clone was seen only a few times. This rearrangement joins TRBV5-1 to TRBJ2-5; D is perhaps TRBD1 (6 bases). CDR1 is SGHRS and CDR2 is YFSETQ in the germline V gene. V lost 4 bases, J lost 4 bases, and 11 bases lay in between. This CDR3 is built from 13 residues. CDR3 in amino acids: CASSLTGPETQYF. CDR3 in DNA: TGCGCCAGCAGCCTGACAGGCCCAGAGACCCAGTACTTC.

The rearrangement uses TRBV11-2 and TRBJ2-1; 8 nucleotides match TRBD2. The germline V gene has CDR1 SGHAT and CDR2 FQNNGV. V shed 5 bases and J 0 bases; nucleotides not matched to a gene: 9. The CDR3 is 17 amino acids. CDR3 in amino acids: CASSERLAPSSYNEQFF. CDR3 nucleotide sequence: TGTGCCAGCAGCGAAAGACTAGCGCCAAGCTCCTACAATGAGCAGTTCTTC.

This clone was detected a few times. This chain links TRBV11-3 with TRBJ2-1; D gene unclear. V was cut by 3 bases and J by 0 bases, with 9 bases left in between. There are 15 residues in the CDR3. Germline V gene sequence: CDR1 SGHNT, CDR2 YENEEA. The CDR3 DNA sequence: TGTGCCAGCAGCTTGCTCCCTAGCTCCTACAATGAGCAGTTCTTC. It codes for CASSLLPSSYNEQFF.

The chain employs TRBV28 and TRBJ1-5; 8 positions match TRBD1. CDR3 length equals 16 residues. V gave up 4 bases and J gave up 7 bases; unmatched junction bases: 12. Germline CDR1 reads MDHEN; CDR2 reads SYDVKM. This chain's CDR3 is CASSSTRGTGFQPQHF. The CDR3 coding sequence is TGTGCCAGCAGTTCGACCCGAGGGACAGGCTTCCAGCCCCAGCATTTT.

This clone showed up just a few times. The chain uses TRBV4-3 and TRBJ2-2, with a tentative D call TRBD1 (6 bases). CDR3 length equals 16 residues. The germline V and J ends were trimmed by 0 bases and 5 bases, with 13 bases remaining between them. In germline, CDR1 is LGHNA, CDR2 YSLEER. CDR3 DNA: TGCGCCAGCAGCCAAGATCCCGTTCAGGGGACCGGGGAGCTGTTTTTT. Its translation: CASSQDPVQGTGELFF.

In its sample, this clone was seen once. The chain joins TRBV11-1 to TRBJ2-7, with 7 positions matching TRBD1. Trimming took 4 bases from V and 6 from J; bases not matched to a gene: 6. This CDR3 contains 13 residues. Germline CDR1 and CDR2: SGHAT and FQDESV (reference sequence). CDR3 protein: CASSSHRGREQYF. In DNA, the CDR3 is TGTGCCAGCAGCTCGCACAGGGGACGCGAGCAGTACTTC.

This clone was detected only a few times. The chain has TRBV19 and TRBJ1-1; TRBD1 matches 9 bases. The trim removed 4 bases at V and 1 base at J, leaving 4 bases unmatched. CDR3 size: 15 residues. The V gene's germline CDR1 is LNHDA and CDR2 SQIVND (reference sequence). This CDR3 reads CASSRGDRENTEAFF. In DNA, the CDR3 is TGTGCCAGTAGTAGGGGGGACAGGGAGAACACTGAAGCTTTCTTT.

V and J are TRBV15 and TRBJ2-5, with TRBD1 matching over 11 bases. Looked up from germline, CDR1 is LNHNV and CDR2 is YYDKDF (reference sequence). The CDR3 consists of 13 residues. Trimming removed 5 bases from V and 5 bases from J; junction bases left unmatched: 1. CDR3 nucleotide sequence: TGTGCCACCAGCGGACAGGGGGCGGAGACCCAGTACTTC. Translating gives CATSGQGAETQYF.

This clone was seen only a few times. The rearrangement joins TRBV14 to TRBJ2-1; no definite D call. This CDR3 region has 12 residues. V lost 0 bases, J lost 15 bases, and 12 bases lay in between. Germline values: CDR1 SGHDN, CDR2 FVKESK. The CDR3 protein is CASSQDSTSPFF. CDR3 coding DNA: TGTGCCAGCAGCCAAGATAGTACCTCACCGTTCTTC.

The chain employs TRBV30 and TRBJ1-3; the D gene is possibly TRBD1 (5 bases). This CDR3 has 13 residues. CDR1 and CDR2 from the germline V gene are GTSNPN and SVGIG (reference sequence). The V and J ends lost 0 bases and 4 bases respectively, with 7 bases between them. The DNA of the CDR3 is TGTGCCTGGAGTGTAACAGGCGGAAACACCATATATTTT. This encodes CAWSVTGGNTIYF.

This clone was seen repeatedly, ten times or more. The rearrangement links TRBV18 to TRBJ2-7; 9 nucleotides agree with TRBD1. V was clipped by 5 bases and J by 1 base; unmatched bases: 3. CDR1 and CDR2 (germline): KGHSH, LQKENI. CDR3 size: 14 residues. CDR3 in DNA: TGTGCCAGCTCATCCGGGACAGGGTCCTACGAGCAGTACTTC. Its protein product is CASSSGTGSYEQYF.

The V and J genes are TRBV7-2 and TRBJ2-7; possible D gene TRBD1, 6 bases. This CDR3 has 14 residues. Trimming removed 0 bases from V and 6 bases from J, with 12 bases in between. Germline-derived CDR1 and CDR2 are SGHTA and FQGNSA. The CDR3 loop is CASSLAGNRVEQYF. DNA of the CDR3: TGTGCCAGCAGCTTAGCTGGAAACAGGGTCGAGCAGTACTTC.

The sample holds many counts of this clone. The chain has TRBV15 and TRBJ2-1; 9 bases are shared with TRBD2. V was pared by 4 bases and J by 3 bases, with 10 bases of the junction left unmatched. The germline V gene encodes CDR1 LNHNV and CDR2 YYDKDF (reference sequence). The CDR3 is 17 residues long. Here the CDR3 reads CATSTDRLREGYNEQFF. The CDR3 coding sequence is TGTGCCACCAGCACGGATAGGCTGCGGGAGGGCTACAATGAGCAGTTCTTC.

The table lists this clone with a few counts. This sequence joins TRBV15 and TRBJ1-2; 10 bases are a match to TRBD1. CDR3 length: 23 residues. The germline gives CDR1 LNHNV, CDR2 YYDKDF (reference sequence). The ends lost 0 bases at V and 2 bases at J; junction bases unmatched: 24. The CDR3 reads CATSRDSSFGIRDRGPLNYGYTF. CDR3 nucleotide sequence: TGTGCCACCAGCAGAGATTCATCGTTCGGGATCCGGGACAGGGGACCTTTGAACTATGGCTACACCTTC.

This chain links TRBV15 with TRBJ1-4, with 9 bases lining up with TRBD1. With V trimmed by 0 bases and J by 8 bases, 7 bases remained unmatched. From germline, CDR1 is LNHNV and CDR2 YYDKDF (reference sequence). There are 16 residues in the CDR3. The CDR3 sequence: CATSRDRGQGREKLFF. In nucleotides, the CDR3 is TGTGCCACCAGCAGAGACCGGGGACAGGGACGGGAAAAACTGTTTTTT.

CDR3 in DNA: TGTGCCAGCAGTCTACAGGGTAGAGGGACAGATACGCAGTATTTT. Amino acid sequence: CASSLQGRGTDTQYF. The chain recombines TRBV27 with TRBJ2-3; D is perhaps TRBD1 (6 bases). Trimming removed 5 bases from V and 3 bases from J, with 15 bases in between. The V gene's germline CDR1 is MNHEY and CDR2 SMNVEV (reference sequence). This CDR3 spans 15 amino acids.

V and J are TRBV6-5 and TRBJ2-3; D is undetermined. This CDR3 region has 14 residues. Germline V gene data show CDR1 as MNHEY and CDR2 as SVGAGI. V shed 0 bases and J shed 2 bases, with 6 bases lying between them. In DNA form, the CDR3 reads TGTGCCAGCAGTTACTCGACTGTCACAGATACGCAGTATTTT. Protein product: CASSYSTVTDTQYF.

The J gene is TRBJ2-2, the V gene TRBV5-5, with a possible D match to TRBD1 (5 bases). Germline values: CDR1 SGHKS, CDR2 YYEKEE (reference sequence). This CDR3 is 16 amino acids long. Trimming removed 5 bases at V and 0 bases at J, with 14 bases between. The CDR3 region has the DNA TGTGCCAGCAGGCGTTATGGACAAACGAACACCGGGGAGCTGTTTTTT. Protein sequence: CASRRYGQTNTGELFF.